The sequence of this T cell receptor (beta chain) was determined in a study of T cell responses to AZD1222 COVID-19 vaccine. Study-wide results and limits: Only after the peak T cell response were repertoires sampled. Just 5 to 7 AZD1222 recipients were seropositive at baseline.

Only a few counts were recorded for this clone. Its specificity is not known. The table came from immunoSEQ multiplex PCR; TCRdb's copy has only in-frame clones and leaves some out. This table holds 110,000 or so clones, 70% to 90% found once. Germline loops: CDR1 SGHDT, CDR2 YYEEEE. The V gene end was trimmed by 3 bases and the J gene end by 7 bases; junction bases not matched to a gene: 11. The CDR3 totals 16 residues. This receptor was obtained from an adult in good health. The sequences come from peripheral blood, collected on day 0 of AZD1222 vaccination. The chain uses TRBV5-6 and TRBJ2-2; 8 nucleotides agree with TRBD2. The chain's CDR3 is CASSWGLEGSGGELFF. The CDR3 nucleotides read TGTGCCAGCAGCTGGGGACTAGAAGGGTCTGGCGGGGAGCTGTTTTTT.